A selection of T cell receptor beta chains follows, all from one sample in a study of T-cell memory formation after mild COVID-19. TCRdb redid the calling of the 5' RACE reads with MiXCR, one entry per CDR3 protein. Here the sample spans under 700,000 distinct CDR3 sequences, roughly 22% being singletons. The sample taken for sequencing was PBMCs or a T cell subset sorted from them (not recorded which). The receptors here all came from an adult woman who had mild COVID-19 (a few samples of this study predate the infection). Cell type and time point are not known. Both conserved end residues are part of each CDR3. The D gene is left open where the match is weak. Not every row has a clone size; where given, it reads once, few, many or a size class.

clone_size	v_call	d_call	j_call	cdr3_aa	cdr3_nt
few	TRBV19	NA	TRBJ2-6	CASTPSWRGPVNVLTF	TGTGCCAGTACCCCCTCGTGGAGGGGCCCCGTCAACGTCCTGACTTTC
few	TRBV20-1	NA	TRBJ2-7	CSARDDPYEQYF	TGCAGTGCTAGAGATGATCCCTACGAGCAGTACTTC
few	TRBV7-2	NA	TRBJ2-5	CASSLVQTQYF	TGTGCCAGCAGCTTAGTGCAGACCCAGTACTTC
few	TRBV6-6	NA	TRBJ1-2	CASSYWIGGDYGYTF	TGTGCCAGCAGTTACTGGATAGGAGGGGACTATGGCTACACCTTC
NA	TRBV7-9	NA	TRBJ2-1	CASSLRTLPSYNEQFF	TGTGCCAGCAGCTTAAGGACTTTACCCTCCTACAATGAGCAGTTCTTC
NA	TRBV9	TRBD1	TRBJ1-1	CASSAIGTGGTEAFF	TGTGCCAGCAGCGCGATAGGGACAGGAGGCACTGAAGCTTTCTTT
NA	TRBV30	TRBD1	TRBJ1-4	CASTRDRGEKLFF	TGTGCCTCAACCAGGGACAGGGGAGAAAAACTGTTTTTT
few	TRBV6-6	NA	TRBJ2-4	CASSDPGIKNIQYF	TGTGCCAGCAGTGACCCGGGGATCAAAAACATTCAGTACTTC
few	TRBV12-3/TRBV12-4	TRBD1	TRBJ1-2	CASSSPTGGIYGYTF	TGTGCCAGCAGTTCGCCGACAGGGGGAATATATGGCTACACCTTC
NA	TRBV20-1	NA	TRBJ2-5	CSARGVSAPGAQYF	TGCAGTGCTAGAGGGGTTAGCGCCCCAGGGGCCCAGTACTTC
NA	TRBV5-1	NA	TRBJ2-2	CASSTVTTGELFF	TGCGCCAGCAGCACGGTTACTACCGGGGAGCTGTTTTTT
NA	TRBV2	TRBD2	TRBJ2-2	CASSARRTSGRDTGELFF	TGTGCCAGCAGTGCCCGTCGAACTAGCGGAAGGGACACCGGGGAGCTGTTTTTT
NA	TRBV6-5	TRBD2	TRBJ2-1	CASSYSIAGSYNEQFF	TGTGCCAGCAGTTACTCGATAGCGGGATCTTACAATGAGCAGTTCTTC
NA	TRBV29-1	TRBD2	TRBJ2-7	CSVDSGTPLGEQYF	TGCAGCGTTGATAGCGGGACTCCGTTGGGCGAGCAGTACTTC
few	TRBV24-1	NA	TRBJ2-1	CATSDLENNEQFF	TGTGCCACCAGTGATTTGGAAAACAATGAGCAGTTCTTC
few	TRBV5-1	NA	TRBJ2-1	CASSPELVTYNEQFF	TGCGCCAGCAGCCCCGAGTTGGTGACCTACAATGAGCAGTTCTTC
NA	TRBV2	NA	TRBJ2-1	CASSGSIGTEQFF	TGTGCCAGCAGTGGAAGCATCGGGACTGAGCAGTTCTTC
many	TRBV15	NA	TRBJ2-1	CATSRGERLNEQFF	TGTGCCACCAGCAGAGGAGAGCGTCTCAATGAGCAGTTCTTC
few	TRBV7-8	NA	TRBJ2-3	CASSGPRGFWTDTQYF	TGTGCCAGCAGCGGACCCAGGGGATTTTGGACAGATACGCAGTATTTT
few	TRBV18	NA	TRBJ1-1	CASSPDSRPGSEAFF	TGTGCCAGCTCACCAGACTCCCGCCCCGGCTCGGAAGCTTTCTTT
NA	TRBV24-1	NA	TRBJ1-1	CATSDLESTEAFF	TGTGCCACCAGTGATTTGGAGAGCACTGAAGCTTTCTTT
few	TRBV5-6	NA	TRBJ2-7	CASSLISVGDYEQYF	TGTGCCAGCAGCTTGATTTCAGTGGGCGACTACGAGCAGTACTTC
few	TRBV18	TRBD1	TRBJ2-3	CASSDRGTDTQYF	TGTGCCAGCTCAGACAGGGGCACAGATACGCAGTATTTT
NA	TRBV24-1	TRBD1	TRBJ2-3	CATSASDGGQGDTDTQYF	TGTGCCACCAGTGCCTCGGACGGGGGACAGGGGGACACAGATACGCAGTATTTT
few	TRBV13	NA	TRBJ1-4	CASTLTGLEKLFF	TGTGCCAGCACCCTTACAGGGCTTGAAAAACTGTTTTTT
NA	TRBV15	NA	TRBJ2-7	CATSRDKPSYEQYF	TGTGCCACCAGCAGAGATAAGCCCTCCTACGAGCAGTACTTC
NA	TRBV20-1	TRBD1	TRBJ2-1	CSARDRGSQNEQFF	TGCAGTGCTAGGGACAGGGGATCACAAAATGAGCAGTTCTTC
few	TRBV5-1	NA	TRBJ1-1	CASSGAGTQGTEAFF	TGCGCCAGCAGCGGGGCCGGGACCCAAGGCACTGAAGCTTTCTTT
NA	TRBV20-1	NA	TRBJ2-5	CSANVFETQYF	TGCAGTGCTAACGTTTTCGAGACCCAGTACTTC
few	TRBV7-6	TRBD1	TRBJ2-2	CASSFRTGANTGELFF	TGTGCCAGCAGCTTTCGGACAGGCGCGAACACCGGGGAGCTGTTTTTT
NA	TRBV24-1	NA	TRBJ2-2	CATSDPSLSNTGELFF	TGTGCCACCAGTGATCCTTCTCTGAGTAACACCGGGGAGCTGTTTTTT
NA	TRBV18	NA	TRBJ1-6	CASSPHPPATGSGSPLHF	TGTGCCAGCTCACCACACCCCCCGGCTACTGGGAGCGGTTCACCCCTCCACTTT
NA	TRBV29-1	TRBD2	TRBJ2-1	CSVRPGGNEQFF	TGCAGCGTTCGACCGGGGGGGAATGAGCAGTTCTTC
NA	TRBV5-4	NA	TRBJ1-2	CASSWGTDNYGYTF	TGTGCCAGCAGCTGGGGGACCGACAACTATGGCTACACCTTC
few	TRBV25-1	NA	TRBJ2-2	CASSEPSGQGRAGELFF	TGTGCCAGCAGTGAACCATCGGGGCAGGGAAGGGCCGGGGAGCTGTTTTTT